This TCR beta chain was captured by sequencing in a study of vaccination effects on CD4 cells after COVID-19. Before sequencing took place, the ViraFEST assay used viral peptide pools to expand antigen-specific CD4+ T cells. Subsequent to a culture period of under 11 days, CD4+ T cells were isolated. Vaccination of participants consisted of two doses of either the BNT162b2 or mRNA-1273 vaccine. Nobody among the vaccine recipients had prior SARS-CoV-2 infection (nucleocapsid antibodies were negative). On days 3 and 7, fresh IL-2 medium replaced half the medium. The CDR3 is made up of 15 amino acids. Between the trimmed V and J ends, which lost 0 bases and 0 bases, there was a span of 9 bases. Germline V gene sequence: CDR1 SGHRS, CDR2 YFSETQ. Worth noting for this clone: Antigen: not known.

Clones were read by immunoSEQ multiplex PCR, and TCRdb kept only the in-frame ones, dropping some. Of tens of thousands of clones in the sample, approximately 75% were seen once. This receptor was identified in a human donor who received a COVID-19 vaccine. The genes are TRBV5-1 and TRBJ1-2, with D uncertain. The specimen comprised CD4+ T cells from PBMCs cultured with HCoV-229E spike peptides, sampled after COVID-19 vaccination. The CDR3 DNA sequence: TGCGCCAGCAGCTTGGATCCCGGAGCTAACTATGGCTACACCTTC. Encoded protein: CASSLDPGANYGYTF.